This T cell receptor (beta chain) is from a study of cytomegalovirus exposure and HLA in healthy donors. Across the whole study: Across some 400 genotyped donors, approximately 81% landed in the Caucasian-associated ancestry cluster. Regarding the study as a whole: Reports showed the classifier diagnosing cytomegalovirus status with high specificity and sensitivity. An analysis that came later showed most CMV-associated TCR beta chains appearing HLA-restricted.

Concerning this clone: Its antigen is as yet unknown.

The CDR3 runs 15 residues. V dropped 9 bases and J dropped 7; count of bases not matched to a gene: 14. CDR1 is LNHDA and CDR2 is SQIVND in the germline V gene (reference sequence). With 60 Vbeta and 13 Jbeta primers, the PCR was carried out. Profiled with immunoSEQ multiplex PCR; TCRdb holds only in-frame clones, not every one. This sample has over 100,000 clones, with less than 85% found just once. The origin of this receptor is a man in his forties in good health and CMV-seronegative. V and J are TRBV19 and TRBJ2-1; 8 bases align to TRBD1. Sequencing was performed on PBMCs. CDR3 DNA sequence: TGTGCCAGCAAAACTACCGGGACAGGTACAAATGAGCAGTTCTTC. It codes for CASKTTGTGTNEQFF.